Sequencing of this T cell receptor beta chain was carried out in a study of shared clonotypes between healthy human individuals. The method was immunoSEQ multiplex PCR; TCRdb's version includes in-frame clones alone and lacks a portion of them. The sample carries a few million clones, about 90% recorded once. Trimming shortened V by 1 base and J by 0 bases, and 7 bases separated the two germline ends. The CDR3 length is 14 residues. Germline V CDR1 and CDR2: MGHRA, YSYEKL. The TCR was taken from a man aged 18 to 30 in good health. Some clones in this sample may be carry-over from other donors' samples. Sequenced sample: naive CD4+ T cells from PBMCs. Subset noted: CD45RA+ positively selected. The V gene is TRBV4-1, the J gene TRBJ2-7, with D hard to call. In nucleotides, the CDR3 is TGCGCCAGCAGCCAAGTCCCCCTCTCCTACGAGCAGTACTTC. Translated: CASSQVPLSYEQYF.